These 21 T cell receptor beta chains were all obtained from the same sample, sequenced in a study of metastatic and nonmetastatic thyroid tumors. Treatment of any kind had been given to no patient before thyroid surgery. TCRdb reassembled clones from the PCR reads with MiXCR. The data show tens of thousands of clones, just under 30% seen once. The sample taken for sequencing was blood. These TCRs come from a female donor with papillary thyroid cancer or a benign thyroid nodule (not recorded which). Some clones in this sample may be carry-over from other donors' samples.

The sample holds many counts of this clone. The chain joins TRBV3-1 to TRBJ1-2, with D tentatively TRBD1 (5 bases). This CDR3 comprises 18 residues. Germline-derived CDR1 and CDR2 are LGHDT and YNNKEL (reference sequence). Trimming left V 0 bases short and J 4 bases short, with 21 bases between. Written as DNA, the CDR3 is TGTGCCAGCAGCCAAGAATCCGGGGCTCGTGCCAGTATCTATGGCTACACCTTC. Residues: CASSQESGARASIYGYTF.

The genes are TRBV11-2 and TRBJ2-2; D gene uncertain. The V gene lost 7 bases and the J gene lost 5 bases, with 11 bases spanning the gap. This CDR3 is 13 amino acids long. CDR1 and CDR2 from the germline V gene are SGHAT and FQNNGV. CDR3 sequence (DNA): TGTGCCAGCAAGCTTATGGGTACCGGGGAGCTGTTTTTT. As protein: CASKLMGTGELFF.

J is TRBJ2-1 and V is TRBV24-1; TRBD1 aligns across 7 bases. This CDR3 is 15 amino acids long. CDR1 is KGHDR, CDR2 SFDVKD, per germline. Losses at the gene ends were 3 bases for V and 8 bases for J; bases not matched to a gene: 9. The CDR3 reads CATSDITGTVHEQFF. The CDR3 bases are TGTGCCACCAGTGATATAACCGGGACAGTTCATGAGCAGTTCTTC.

The gene calls are TRBV2 and TRBJ1-6; 7 nucleotides match TRBD1. Germline V CDR1 and CDR2: SNHLY, FYNNEI. Trimming cost V 3 bases and J 12 bases; bases outside gene matches: 5. The CDR3 sequence is 13 residues long. This CDR3 reads CASSDRGLGPLHF. CDR3 nucleotides: TGTGCCAGCAGTGATAGGGGGCTGGGACCCCTCCACTTT.

This clone was seen repeatedly, ten times or more. This chain links TRBV6-6 with TRBJ1-6; 9 nucleotides line up with TRBD1. After removal of 3 bases from V and 1 base from J, the junction contained 4 bases not matched to a gene. The CDR3 covers 17 residues. CDR1 is MNHNY, CDR2 SVGAGI, per germline (reference sequence). CDR3 region: CASSYSGTGSYNSPLHF. In DNA form, the CDR3 reads TGTGCCAGCAGTTATTCCGGGACAGGGTCCTATAATTCACCCCTCCACTTT.

Details on this clone: At one end the junction does not follow the germline gene, possibly because of a read error. CDR3 sequence: CPSGFGTGFNEQYF. The CDR3 region has the DNA TGTCCCAGCGGTTTCGGGACAGGGTTTAACGAGCAGTACTTC. The J gene is TRBJ2-7, the V gene TRBV6-1, with TRBD1 identical over 9 bases. Looked up from germline, CDR1 is MNHNS and CDR2 is SASEGT. The CDR3 loop spans 14 amino acids.

The chain's CDR3 is CASSASGTHIASRNTEAFF. CDR3 bases: TGTGCCAGCAGTGCCTCCGGGACACACATAGCCTCTAGGAACACTGAAGCTTTCTTT. The chain has TRBV6-4 and TRBJ1-1; perhaps TRBD1 as D (6 bases). The germline gives CDR1 MRHNA, CDR2 SNTAGT. The V and J ends lost 4 bases and 1 base respectively, with 25 bases between them. The CDR3 extends over 19 amino acids.

This clone was counted only a few times. V usage is TRBV6-2 or TRBV6-3 and J usage is TRBJ2-5, with 8 positions matching TRBD2. CDR3 length equals 14 residues. Germline V lookup: CDR1 MNHEY, CDR2 SVGEGT. With 4 bases clipped from V and 9 bases from J, the junction kept 10 bases outside the gene matches. CDR3 coding DNA: TGTGCCAGCAGTTCATCCGGGAGGGGTGAGGCCCAGTACTTC. This translates into CASSSSGRGEAQYF.

This chain joins TRBV28 and TRBJ2-2, with D possibly TRBD1 on 6 matching bases. The V gene's germline CDR1 is MDHEN and CDR2 SYDVKM. The CDR3 contains 13 residues. Between the trimmed V and J ends, which lost 8 bases and 0 bases, there was a span of 7 bases. CDR3 in DNA: TGTGCCAGCGGGACATCGAACACCGGGGAGCTGTTTTTT. Encoded protein: CASGTSNTGELFF.

Only a few counts were recorded for this clone. The rearrangement uses TRBV27 and TRBJ2-2; 9 bases agree with TRBD1. V was clipped by 6 bases and J by 1 base; unmatched bases: 3. The CDR3 runs 15 residues. Germline V gene sequence: CDR1 MNHEY, CDR2 SMNVEV (reference sequence). CDR3 sequence (DNA): TGTGCCAGCAGGCTGGGACAGGGGAACACCGGGGAGCTGTTTTTT. This sequence encodes CASRLGQGNTGELFF.

The chain joins TRBV4-1 to TRBJ2-7; 7 positions agree with TRBD1. The ends lost 1 base at V and 0 bases at J; junction bases unmatched: 3. This CDR3 contains 15 residues. Germline lookup yields CDR1 MGHRA and CDR2 YSYEKL. In DNA, the CDR3 is TGCGCCAGCAGCCAAGGACAGGGACCCTCCTACGAGCAGTACTTC. This gives the protein CASSQGQGPSYEQYF.

This clone was counted between two and nine times. The DNA for the CDR3 is TGTGCCAGCGTTGGGGCGGGAGATTATACGCAGTATTTT. This encodes CASVGAGDYTQYF. The chain links TRBV6-5 to TRBJ2-3; 7 bases map to TRBD2. V trimming: 8 bases; J trimming: 7 bases; junction bases outside the gene matches: 9. Germline V gene data show CDR1 as MNHEY and CDR2 as SVGAGI. This CDR3 has 13 amino acids.

The chain has TRBV4-3 and TRBJ2-5; 8 bases match TRBD2. Trimming removed 4 bases from V and 2 bases from J; junction bases left unmatched: 12. The CDR3 loop spans 17 amino acids. The germline V gene encodes CDR1 LGHNA and CDR2 YSLEER. The CDR3 sequence: CASSPDSSGSVQETQYF. As DNA, the CDR3 is TGCGCCAGCAGCCCGGATTCAAGCGGGAGTGTACAAGAGACCCAGTACTTC.

This clone showed up just a few times. The chain carries TRBV10-3 and TRBJ2-7, with D maybe TRBD2 (5 bases). The CDR3 runs to 10 residues. CDR1 and CDR2 from the germline V gene are ENHRY and SYGVKD. V lost 8 bases, J lost 6 bases, and 8 bases lay in between. CDR3 coding DNA: TGTGCCATCGGGGAGCCCGAGCAGTACTTC. Its protein is CAIGEPEQYF.

This clone has just a few counts. The V and J genes are TRBV6-1 and TRBJ1-5, with D hard to call. The CDR3 extends over 17 amino acids. Trimming left V 6 bases short and J 0 bases short, with 18 bases between. Per the germline V gene, CDR1 is MNHNS and CDR2 is SASEGT. The CDR3 reads CASRPLRPDNSNQPQHF. CDR3 bases: TGTGCCAGCAGACCCCTTCGGCCAGATAATAGCAATCAGCCCCAGCATTTT.

This clone occurred many times. This rearrangement joins TRBV4-1 to TRBJ2-5; D call uncertain. V gave up 6 bases and J gave up 1 base, with 6 bases separating them. From germline, CDR1 is MGHRA and CDR2 YSYEKL. The CDR3 has 12 amino acids. The CDR3 DNA sequence: TGCGCCAGCAGAGACTTCCAAGAGACCCAGTACTTC. Encoded protein: CASRDFQETQYF.

At least ten counts were recorded for this clone. The chain links TRBV4-1 to TRBJ2-3, with D possibly called TRBD1 or TRBD2 (6 bases each). V was trimmed by 4 bases and J by 7 bases, leaving 27 bases between them. Germline loops: CDR1 MGHRA, CDR2 YSYEKL. This CDR3 contains 18 residues. The CDR3 DNA reads as TGCGCCAGCAGCCGAACCCTGCCTACGGGGGCCCTCGCGCATACGCAGTATTTT. Protein: CASSRTLPTGALAHTQYF.

This clone came up many times. This chain connects TRBV18 to TRBJ1-6, with no clear D. From germline, CDR1 is KGHSH and CDR2 LQKENI. V gave up 4 bases and J gave up 7 bases, with 8 bases separating them. This CDR3 is 13 amino acids long. The CDR3 loop reads CASSQSPNSPLHF. The CDR3 nucleotides are TGTGCCAGCTCACAGAGCCCAAATTCACCCCTCCACTTT.

The chain recombines TRBV20-1 with TRBJ2-1; 8 bases are a match to TRBD2. The germline CDR1 and CDR2 sequences are DFQATT and SNEGSKA (reference sequence). With V trimmed by 3 bases and J by 4 bases, 5 bases remained unmatched. The CDR3 loop spans 14 amino acids. The CDR3 DNA sequence: TGCAGTGCTAGTTCCGGCGGGGGGTACAATGAGCAGTTCTTC. Protein sequence: CSASSGGGYNEQFF.

The chain recombines TRBV30 with TRBJ2-7; D is undetermined. V was pared by 7 bases and J by 5 bases, with 9 bases between. Germline V gives CDR1 GTSNPN, CDR2 SVGIG (reference sequence). CDR3 length equals 10 residues. CDR3: CAYRLDEQYF. The CDR3 nucleotides are TGTGCCTACCGTCTGGACGAGCAGTACTTC.

The chain employs TRBV4-2 and TRBJ2-2, with TRBD1 identical over 8 bases. The CDR3 loop spans 15 amino acids. J gave up 1 base and V 4 bases, and 2 bases lay outside the gene matches. CDR1 is LGHNA and CDR2 is YNFKEQ in the germline V gene. CDR3 DNA: TGTGCCAGCAGCCGCGGGACAGGGAACACCGGGGAGCTGTTTTTT. The encoded protein is CASSRGTGNTGELFF.